Listed here are 31 T cell receptor beta chains from one sample, sequenced in a study of beta chain features in type 1 diabetes. Whole-study findings and limits: Among all four CD4+ subsets, Type 1 diabetes patients had TCRB CDR3s that were moderately but significantly shorter.

These TCRs' antigens remain unknown. Investigators reverse transcribed all isolated RNA, so they sequenced expressed TCRB transcripts. Repertoires were generated with immunoSEQ multiplex PCR, while TCRdb's copy carries only in-frame clones and drops some. This sample has about 240,000 clones; roughly 13% occur once, and the top ten carry roughly 0.019%. Material for sequencing was naive CD4+ T cells from blood. Receptor source: a man aged 25-45 years with type 1 diabetes.

In this sample, this clone turned up a few times. The chain combines TRBV5-1 with TRBJ2-7; a weak D match, TRBD2 (5 bases). Germline values: CDR1 SGHRS, CDR2 YFSETQ. CDR3 length: 14 residues. V lost 4 bases and J lost 7, with 18 bases in between. CDR3 DNA sequence: TGCGCCAGCAGCCCCGGACTCCCCGGGTGGGAGCAGTACTTC. This gives the protein CASSPGLPGWEQYF.

The chain recombines TRBV5-4 with TRBJ1-2; the match to TRBD1 covers 9 bases. This CDR3 is 13 amino acids long. V lost 4 bases, J lost 7 bases, and 5 bases stayed unmatched. The germline V gene encodes CDR1 SGHNT and CDR2 YYREEE (reference sequence). Here the CDR3 DNA reads TGTGCCAGCAGCGGGACAGGGTATCTTGGCTACACCTTC. Its protein is CASSGTGYLGYTF.

This clone has only a few counts. The genes are TRBV4-1 and TRBJ2-3; 10 bases line up with TRBD2. The germline V gene encodes CDR1 MGHRA and CDR2 YSYEKL. Losses at the gene ends were 2 bases for V and 4 bases for J; bases not matched to a gene: 3. This CDR3 comprises 15 residues. The CDR3 nucleotides are TGCGCCAGCAGCCAAAGCGGGAGGGTGCCAGATACGCAGTATTTT. It is translated as CASSQSGRVPDTQYF.

This clone was recorded a few times. V gene TRBV7-9 combines with J gene TRBJ1-2, with D maybe TRBD1 (5 bases). V gave up 4 bases and J gave up 5 bases, with 20 bases separating them. The germline V gene encodes CDR1 SEHNR and CDR2 FQNEAQ (reference sequence). CDR3 size: 16 residues. CDR3 DNA: TGTGCCAGCAGCTCAAAACACCAGGGTAAAGGATATGGCTACACCTTC. It yields the protein CASSSKHQGKGYGYTF.

This clone was found a few times. The chain recombines TRBV9 with TRBJ2-1; D is perhaps TRBD1 (6 bases). Trimming pared 3 bases from V and 5 bases from J, leaving 9 bases between. This CDR3 comprises 13 residues. Germline V gives CDR1 SGDLS, CDR2 YYNGEE. The CDR3 DNA reads TGTGCCAGCAGCGCCGGGGACAACAATGAGCAGTTCTTC. Its protein is CASSAGDNNEQFF. The variable domain in full, with the rest retrieved from reference TRBV9 and TRBJ2-1, is DSGVTQTPKHLITATGQRVTLRCSPRSGDLSVYWYQQSLDQGLQFLIQYYNGEERAKGNILERFSAQQFPDLHSELNLSSLELGDSALYFCASSAGDNNEQFFGPGTRLTVL.

There are a few counts of this clone. The V gene is TRBV14, the J gene TRBJ1-6; D remains ambiguous. The CDR3 has 15 residues. V was cut by 2 bases and J by 8 bases, with 13 bases left in between. The germline gives CDR1 SGHDN, CDR2 FVKESK. This CDR3 reads CASSQSRVSDSPLHF. CDR3 in DNA: TGTGCCAGCAGCCAATCCCGGGTCTCCGATTCACCCCTCCACTTT.

This clone was counted a few times. CDR3 region: CSGQWTRGTDTQYF. The CDR3 DNA follows: TGCAGCGGTCAGTGGACTCGGGGCACAGATACGCAGTATTTT. The chain recombines TRBV29-1 with TRBJ2-3, with D possibly matching TRBD2 (5 bases). Looked up from germline, CDR1 is SQVTM and CDR2 is ANQGSEA. Trimming stripped 7 bases from V and 1 base from J, with 15 bases between. The CDR3 spans 14 residues.

The V and J genes are TRBV5-6 and TRBJ1-1, with a tentative D call TRBD1 (6 bases). The CDR3 covers 16 residues. Looked up from germline, CDR1 is SGHDT and CDR2 is YYEEEE. The ends were cut back, 4 bases at V and 0 bases at J, with 16 bases in the middle. DNA of the CDR3: TGTGCCAGCAGCCCCCGGGGGGCAGTGATGAACACTGAAGCTTTCTTT. As protein: CASSPRGAVMNTEAFF.

The sample holds a few counts of this clone. The chain employs TRBV29-1 and TRBJ1-5; TRBD1 agrees at 8 bases. From germline, CDR1 is SQVTM and CDR2 ANQGSEA. After removal of 5 bases from V and 4 bases from J, the junction contained 7 bases not matched to a gene. The CDR3 extends over 14 amino acids. The CDR3 reads CSVSSDRGNQPQHF. The CDR3 DNA reads as TGCAGCGTTTCCTCCGACAGGGGAAATCAGCCCCAGCATTTT.

This clone showed up just a few times. V gene TRBV6-1 combines with J gene TRBJ2-1; 8 positions agree with TRBD2. With 7 bases clipped from V and 7 bases from J, the junction kept 3 bases outside the gene matches. Germline V gene data show CDR1 as MNHNS and CDR2 as SASEGT. The CDR3 consists of 12 residues. The CDR3 sequence: CASKASGNEQFF. Written as DNA, the CDR3 is TGTGCCAGCAAGGCTAGCGGGAATGAGCAGTTCTTC.

The chain is built from TRBV10-3 and TRBJ1-1; the D is unclear. This CDR3 spans 12 amino acids. CDR1 and CDR2 from the germline V gene are ENHRY and SYGVKD. Trimming took off 6 bases at V and 1 base at J, with 6 bases between the two ends. The CDR3 region has the DNA TGTGCCATCAGCCAGGAGAACACTGAAGCTTTCTTT. Translation gives CAISQENTEAFF.

This clone occurred a few times. V and J are TRBV7-2 and TRBJ2-7, with 8 positions matching TRBD2. V lost 2 bases and J lost 7; bases outside the gene matches: 7. The CDR3 spans 14 residues. CDR1 and CDR2 (germline): SGHTA, FQGNSA. In DNA, the CDR3 is TGTGCCAGCAGCTTACCGGGAGGGCCTCGAGAGCAGTACTTC. It encodes CASSLPGGPREQYF.

In its sample, this clone was seen a few times. The chain links TRBV6-5 to TRBJ1-5; TRBD1 is a possible D gene (6 bases). This CDR3 has 15 residues. Germline-derived CDR1 and CDR2 are MNHEY and SVGAGI. V was clipped by 5 bases and J by 0 bases, with 11 bases between them. DNA of the CDR3: TGTGCCAGCAGTCGGGACAACTTTAGCAATCAGCCCCAGCATTTT. Protein: CASSRDNFSNQPQHF.

In this sample, this clone turned up a few times. This chain links TRBV19 with TRBJ2-7; 7 positions agree with TRBD1. This CDR3 is 14 amino acids long. In germline, CDR1 is LNHDA, CDR2 SQIVND (reference sequence). J was trimmed by 3 bases and V by 4 bases; bases with no gene match: 6. In DNA form, the CDR3 reads TGTGCCAGTAGTACCGTCGGACAGGTCTACGAGCAGTACTTC. Its protein is CASSTVGQVYEQYF.

This clone occurred a few times. The V and J genes are TRBV30 and TRBJ2-7, with TRBD1 identical over 11 bases. In germline, CDR1 is GTSNPN, CDR2 SVGIG (reference sequence). This CDR3 region has 13 residues. Trimming removed 3 bases from V and 5 bases from J; junction bases left unmatched: 3. The CDR3 nucleotides read TGTGCCTGGAGGAGGACAGGGGGCCACGAGCAGTACTTC. Its translation is CAWRRTGGHEQYF.

The chain joins TRBV30 to TRBJ1-2; D is possibly TRBD1 (5 bases). Germline V CDR1 and CDR2: GTSNPN, SVGIG (reference sequence). V lost 0 bases, J lost 4 bases, and 9 bases lay in between. The CDR3 is 13 amino acids. The CDR3 here is CAWSVQGIYGYTF. CDR3 coding DNA: TGTGCCTGGAGTGTTCAGGGCATCTATGGCTACACCTTC. Using reference TRBV30 and TRBJ1-2 for the parts outside the CDR3, the full variable domain is SQTIHQWPATLVQPVGSPLSLECTVEGTSNPNLYWYRQAAGRGLQLLFYSVGIGQISSEVPQNLSASRPQDRQFILSSKKLLLSDSGFYLCAWSVQGIYGYTFGSGTRLTVV.

The rearrangement links TRBV21-1 to TRBJ2-7; the table calls TRBD2, which could not be checked here. TRBV21-1 is flagged as a pseudogene. This CDR3 is built from 17 residues. CDR3 in amino acids: CASSKDKREDPSYEQYF. In DNA form, the CDR3 reads TGTGCCAGCAGCAAAGATAAGCGGGAGGACCCGTCCTACGAGCAGTACTTC.

CDR3 residues: CASSVDVQLVGELFF. CDR3 sequence (DNA): TGTGCCAGCAGCGTAGACGTACAGTTGGTCGGGGAGCTGTTTTTT. This chain connects TRBV9 to TRBJ2-2; D is undetermined. Trimming pared 0 bases from V and 7 bases from J, leaving 13 bases between. CDR1 SGDLS and CDR2 YYNGEE come from the germline V gene. The CDR3 is 15 residues long.

A few counts support this clone. The CDR3 loop reads CASSTGDTQYF. The DNA of the CDR3 is TGTGCCAGTAGTACCGGGGATACGCAGTATTTT. The J gene is TRBJ2-3, the V gene TRBV19; D unclear. Germline V gene data show CDR1 as LNHDA and CDR2 as SQIVND (reference sequence). Trimming stripped 4 bases from V and 6 bases from J, with 5 bases between. This CDR3 contains 11 residues.

J is TRBJ2-3 and V is TRBV21-1; the table assigns TRBD1, which was not confirmed against the DNA. TRBV21-1 is a recognized pseudogene. The CDR3 covers 14 residues. The CDR3 protein is CASSTWQGRDTQYF. The CDR3 DNA follows: TGTGCCAGCAGCACTTGGCAGGGAAGAGATACGCAGTATTTT.

This clone was detected a few times. The genes are TRBV6-5 and TRBJ1-4, with D possibly TRBD1 on 5 matching bases. This CDR3 has 13 residues. CDR1 and CDR2 from the germline V gene are MNHEY and SVGAGI. The V gene lost 8 bases and the J gene lost 5 bases, with 12 bases spanning the gap. The CDR3 is CASGRGGNEKLFF. Here the CDR3 DNA reads TGTGCCAGCGGCCGGGGGGGAAATGAAAAACTGTTTTTT.

The V and J genes are TRBV4-2 and TRBJ2-3, with 8 bases lining up with TRBD2. CDR3 size: 16 residues. With V trimmed by 4 bases and J by 4 bases, 10 bases remained unmatched. Germline V gene sequence: CDR1 LGHNA, CDR2 YNFKEQ. The CDR3 DNA reads as TGTGCCAGCAGCCGAGCAGCGCGCGGGAGGCCAGATACGCAGTATTTT. It is translated as CASSRAARGRPDTQYF.

The rearrangement links TRBV5-4 to TRBJ2-6, with 7 bases identical to TRBD1. The V segment lost 6 bases and the J segment 4 bases; nucleotides outside the gene matches: 7. Germline CDR1 is SGHNT and CDR2 is YYREEE (reference sequence). This CDR3 is 15 amino acids long. The CDR3 bases are TGTGCCAGCATTGATACAGGGGTCGGGGCCAACGTCCTGACTTTC. Its protein product is CASIDTGVGANVLTF.

This clone was counted between two and nine times. The chain recombines TRBV12-5 with TRBJ1-5; TRBD1 matches at 12 bases. The CDR3 length is 17 residues. After removal of 5 bases from V and 1 base from J, the junction contained 6 bases not matched to a gene. CDR1 is LGHNT, CDR2 FRNRAP, per germline. CDR3 region: CASGPGQGAMSNQPQHF. The CDR3 DNA is TGTGCTAGTGGTCCGGGACAGGGGGCTATGAGCAATCAGCCCCAGCATTTT.

This clone was counted a few times. V usage is TRBV18 and J usage is TRBJ2-7; the D gene is possibly TRBD1 (5 bases). Germline CDR1 KGHSH, CDR2 LQKENI. This CDR3 is 15 amino acids long. Deletions cut 3 bases from V and 4 bases from J, with 16 bases between. The CDR3 reads CASSPSRQLIYEQYF. The CDR3 nucleotides are TGTGCCAGCTCACCTTCCCGACAGTTAATTTACGAGCAGTACTTC. Full variable domain (rest looked up from reference TRBV18 and TRBJ2-7): NAGVMQNPRHLVRRRGQEARLRCSPMKGHSHVYWYRQLPEEGLKFMVYLQKENIIDESGMPKERFSAEFPKEGPSILRIQQVVRGDSAAYFCASSPSRQLIYEQYFGPGTRLTVT.

Only a few counts were recorded for this clone. The rearrangement links TRBV4-1 to TRBJ1-1; the D is unclear. The CDR3 is 15 residues long. The germline V gene encodes CDR1 MGHRA and CDR2 YSYEKL. V lost 4 bases, J lost 6 bases, and 18 bases lay in between. CDR3: CASSPPDREPSEAFF. The CDR3 coding sequence is TGCGCCAGCAGCCCCCCAGACCGGGAGCCATCTGAAGCTTTCTTT.

This chain connects TRBV11-2 to TRBJ1-4, with D perhaps matching TRBD1 (5 bases). Germline CDR1 and CDR2: SGHAT and FQNNGV. This CDR3 has 15 amino acids. Trimming took 5 bases from V and 7 from J, leaving 17 bases between them. The CDR3 region is CASSPQGIGREKLFF. In DNA form, the CDR3 reads TGTGCCAGCAGCCCCCAGGGTATAGGGCGTGAAAAACTGTTTTTT.

This clone was counted only a few times. This chain joins TRBV6-5 and TRBJ2-7; 7 bases agree with TRBD1. This CDR3 is built from 15 residues. Germline CDR1 is MNHEY and CDR2 is SVGAGI. With V trimmed by 5 bases and J by 0 bases, 7 bases remained unmatched. This CDR3 is CASSRGGQASYEQYF. The CDR3 bases are TGTGCCAGCAGTAGGGGCGGACAGGCCTCCTACGAGCAGTACTTC.

This clone was counted only a few times. The chain joins TRBV5-1 to TRBJ2-7; TRBD2 matches 9 bases. Trimming removed 0 bases from V and 2 bases from J; junction bases left unmatched: 6. CDR1 is SGHRS, CDR2 YFSETQ, per germline. The CDR3 has 16 residues. CDR3 amino acids: CASSLARLAGTYEQYF. CDR3 DNA: TGCGCCAGCAGCTTGGCCAGGCTAGCGGGAACCTACGAGCAGTACTTC.

This clone has just one count. The chain recombines TRBV10-3 with TRBJ1-1; TRBD1 might be the D (5 bases). With 5 bases removed from V and 6 bases from J, the gap between germline ends came to 10 bases. Germline values: CDR1 ENHRY, CDR2 SYGVKD. The CDR3 loop spans 12 amino acids. CDR3: CAISQGTAEAFF. The CDR3 nucleotides read TGTGCCATCAGTCAGGGTACCGCTGAAGCTTTCTTT.

This clone was recorded a few times. The sample has other DNA sequences that encode this CDR3 too. This chain uses TRBV5-1 with TRBJ2-5; 7 bases line up with TRBD1. CDR1 SGHRS and CDR2 YFSETQ come from the germline V gene. The CDR3 contains 14 residues. J was trimmed by 5 bases and V by 2 bases; bases with no gene match: 6. This chain's CDR3 is CASSLEGARETQYF. In DNA, the CDR3 is TGCGCCAGCAGCTTAGAGGGGGCGCGGGAGACCCAGTACTTC.